The next 3 T cell receptor beta chains were all read from a single sample in a study of blood T cells in healthy people across ages. Together with a sample-barcoded 5' primer, a J-beta primer mix was included in a second PCR lasting roughly 6 to 12 cycles. Via MiXCR, TCRdb re-called the 5' RACE reads, giving one row per CDR3 protein. The sample carries about 780,000 distinct CDR3 sequences, 46% recorded once. The sequencing input was blood. Receptor source: a man older than 75 in good health.

V is TRBV13 and J is TRBJ2-7; D gene unclear. The J call could be wrong; TRBJ2-5 is a better fit for the DNA end. CDR1 is PRHDT, CDR2 FYEKMQ, per germline (reference sequence). The CDR3 spans 14 residues. CDR3 sequence reads: CASSPTHPGETQYF. The CDR3 DNA sequence: TGTGCCAGCAGCCCAACCCATCCCGGGGAGACCCAGTACTTC.

V is TRBV7-6 and J is TRBJ1-1; D is ambiguous. The CDR3 has 15 amino acids. Per the germline V gene, CDR1 is SGHVS and CDR2 is FNYEAQ. V dropped 6 bases and J dropped 1 base, with 15 bases sitting between them. Here the CDR3 DNA reads TGTGCCAGCAGGTCCCTAGGCCTCGAGAACACTGAAGCTTTCTTT. Translation gives CASRSLGLENTEAFF.

V gene TRBV10-3 combines with J gene TRBJ1-2; maybe TRBD1 (6 bases). Per the germline V gene, CDR1 is ENHRY and CDR2 is SYGVKD. Trimming removed 2 bases at V and 8 bases at J, with 15 bases between. This CDR3 region has 14 residues. CDR3 loop: CAISEDKQGRGYTF. CDR3 bases: TGTGCCATCAGTGAGGATAAACAGGGAAGAGGCTACACCTTC.